The clone carrying this TCR beta chain was counted ten times or more. This sample stems from a study of T cells after yellow fever vaccination. Study context: Markers CD3, CD45RA, CCR7 and CD95 served to sort the EM, EMRA, CM and Tscm memory subsets. Findings and caveats of the study: Reappearing after the booster were most of the clones from primary vaccination (about 96% CD4, 75% to 90% CD8). The secondary response peaked faster, at day 5 versus 15, but was weaker.

Template switching with 5'RACE generated the TCR cDNA and added a universal primer site and UMIs. Each CDR3 protein is one row after TCRdb ran MiXCR on the 5' RACE reads. Of 29,000 or so distinct CDR3 sequences in the sample, 6% to 8% were seen once. The V end lost 3 bases, the J end lost 0 bases, and 11 bases lay between the germline ends. CDR3 size: 16 residues. The germline V gene has CDR1 MGHDK and CDR2 SYGVNS. The sequence derives from a man aged 30-40 years who received the YFV17D yellow fever vaccine. Sequenced material: PBMCs, either bulk or a sorted T-cell subset (CD4+, CD8+, memory, or dextramer-sorted; not recorded which), taken on the day of the yellow fever booster vaccination. The gene calls are TRBV25-1 and TRBJ1-4; possibly TRBD1 for D (6 bases). In DNA form, the CDR3 reads TGTGCCAGCAGTGACCCGAGGGGGGCAACTAATGAAAAACTGTTTTTT. Amino acids: CASSDPRGATNEKLFF.